This paragraph covers one T cell receptor (beta chain) sequence. The sample comes from a study of blood T cell repertoires in COVID-19. Clinical history as reported by participants underpinned cohort assignment. V was trimmed by 11 bases and J by 5 bases, leaving 18 bases between them. The CDR3 contains 13 residues. Germline CDR1 reads SNHLY; CDR2 reads FYNNEI. Measured with immunoSEQ multiplex PCR; TCRdb has only the in-frame clones, and not every one. This sample yields about 470,000 clones, of which roughly 90% are seen a single time; 0.65% to 0.9% belongs to the top ten. The gene calls are TRBV2 and TRBJ2-5; D may be TRBD1 (6 bases). This sequence originates from a woman aged 18-29 years who had recovered from COVID-19. Sequencing was performed on PBMCs or T cells enriched from blood (not recorded which). The DNA of the CDR3 is TGTGCCGGCCAGAGGGGGATAGGCGAGACCCAGTACTTC. Protein product: CAGQRGIGETQYF.